The clone carrying this T cell receptor beta chain came up many times. The antigen remains undetermined. The data originate from a study of T cells in Graves' hyperthyroidism and ophthalmopathy. Study observations and caveats: By a 13 V-J model, ophthalmopathy was set apart from stable hyperthyroidism.

CDR1 is KGHSH, CDR2 LQKENI, per germline. J was trimmed by 1 base and V by 1 base; bases with no gene match: 4. The CDR3 spans 15 residues. There were TCR beta CDR3 regions amplified from RNA transcripts. HTBI primers were used for first-round RT-PCR of the TCR CDR3. From the multiplex PCR reads, TCRdb called clonotypes with MiXCR, one entry per CDR3 protein. The table records 640,000 or so distinct CDR3 sequences, 14% of them present only once. The origin of this receptor is a woman aged 18-29 years with Graves' ophthalmopathy. Material for sequencing was blood. The chain has TRBV18 and TRBJ2-7; 7 nucleotides line up with TRBD1. CDR3 DNA sequence: TGTGCCAGCTCACCACAGGGGGCTGAGTCCTACGAGCAGTACTTC. It encodes CASSPQGAESYEQYF. Full variable domain (remainder filled in from reference TRBV18 and TRBJ2-7): NAGVMQNPRHLVRRRGQEARLRCSPMKGHSHVYWYRQLPEEGLKFMVYLQKENIIDESGMPKERFSAEFPKEGPSILRIQQVVRGDSAAYFCASSPQGAESYEQYFGPGTRLTVT.